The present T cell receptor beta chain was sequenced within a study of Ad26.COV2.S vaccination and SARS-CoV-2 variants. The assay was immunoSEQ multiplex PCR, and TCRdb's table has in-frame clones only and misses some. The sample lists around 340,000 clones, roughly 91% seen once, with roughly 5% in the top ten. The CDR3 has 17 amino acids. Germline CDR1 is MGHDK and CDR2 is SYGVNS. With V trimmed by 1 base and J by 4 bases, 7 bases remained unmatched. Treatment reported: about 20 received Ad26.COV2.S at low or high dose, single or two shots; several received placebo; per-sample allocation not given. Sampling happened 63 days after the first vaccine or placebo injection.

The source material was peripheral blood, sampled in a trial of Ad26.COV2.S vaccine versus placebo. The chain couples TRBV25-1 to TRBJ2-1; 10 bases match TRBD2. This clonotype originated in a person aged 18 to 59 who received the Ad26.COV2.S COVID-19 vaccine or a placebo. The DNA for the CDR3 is TGTGCCAGCAGTGAATTTAGCAGCGGGGGGGGTTACAATGAGCAGTTCTTC. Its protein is CASSEFSSGGGYNEQFF.